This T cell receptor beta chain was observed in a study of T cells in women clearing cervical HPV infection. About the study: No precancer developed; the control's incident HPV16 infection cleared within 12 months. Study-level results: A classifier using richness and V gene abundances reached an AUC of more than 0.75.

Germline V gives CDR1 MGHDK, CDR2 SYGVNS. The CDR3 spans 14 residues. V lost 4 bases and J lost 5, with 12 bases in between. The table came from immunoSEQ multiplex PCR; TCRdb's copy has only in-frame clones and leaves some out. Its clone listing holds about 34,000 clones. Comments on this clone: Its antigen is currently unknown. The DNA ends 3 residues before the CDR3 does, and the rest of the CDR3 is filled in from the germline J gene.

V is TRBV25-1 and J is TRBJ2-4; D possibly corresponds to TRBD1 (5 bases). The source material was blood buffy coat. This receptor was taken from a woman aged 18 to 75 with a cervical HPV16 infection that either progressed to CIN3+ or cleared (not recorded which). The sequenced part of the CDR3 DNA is TGTGCCAGCAGTGCCCCAGGGCCAGAAAACATT. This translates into CASSAPGPENI. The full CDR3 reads CASSAPGPENIQYF.